This TCR beta chain was sequenced in a study of healthy donors' naive CD4 and CD8 T cells. Each TCR library used around 500 ng of total RNA and a linear amplification protocol. The authors' processing: Sequencing covered fewer than 85,000 rearranged alpha-chain transcripts across about 5 healthy donors. TCRdb independently ran MiXCR on the reads; one entry per CDR3 protein. The V and J calls were not made by the authors but by TCRdb's processing. Counted here are 150,000 to 200,000 distinct CDR3 sequences, over 60% occurring once; the ten biggest clones make up 2% to 2.5%. Naive CD4+ cells were sorted as CD4+CD8-CD45RO-CD45RA+; naive CD8+ as CD8+CD4-CD45RA+CD27bright. J lost 4 bases, V lost 6 bases, and 14 bases had no gene match. Germline-derived CDR1 and CDR2 are MNHEY and SVGEGT. The CDR3 sequence is 17 residues long. The study, taken as a whole, reports: Chains were not paired, since alpha and beta were sequenced in bulk.

A remark on this clonotype: The antigen remains unidentified.

The material sequenced was naive CD4+ and CD8+ T cells sorted from blood, pooled from several donors. The TCR sequence derives from a pool of human donors in good health; the sample pools cells from several healthy donors. The genes are TRBV6-2 or TRBV6-3 and TRBJ2-1; 8 positions agree with TRBD2. In DNA form, the CDR3 reads TGTGCCAGCAGCCCGGAGGGACTAGAAAGTGGGTACAATGAGCAGTTCTTC. It is translated as CASSPEGLESGYNEQFF.